This TCR beta chain was sequenced in a study of T cell clonotyping in hematopoietic cell transplantation. Assay: immunoSEQ multiplex PCR; the TCRdb copy retains only in-frame clones and omits some. The sample lists approximately 6,000 clones, about 34% occurring once. The germline gives CDR1 MDHEN, CDR2 SYDVKM. V lost 1 base to trimming and J lost 5 bases, with 17 bases between them. This CDR3 has 16 amino acids. This chain links TRBV28 with TRBJ2-5; D not certain. The sequencing here drew on peripheral blood mononuclear cells, taken 30 days after allogeneic stem cell transplant. The source is a female patient aged 50-59 years who had an allogeneic stem cell transplant from an unrelated donor, so the T cells may come from the graft donor. Some clones in this sample may be carry-over from other donors' samples. CDR3 nucleotides: TGTGCCAGCAGTTTATCGGGCAGACCCGTCCGGGAGACCCAGTACTTC. Translated, it gives CASSLSGRPVRETQYF.